The clone carrying this T cell receptor (beta chain) was counted ten times or more. Its antigen is unknown. V was trimmed by 3 bases and J by 5 bases, leaving 14 bases between them. CDR1 LNHDA and CDR2 SQIVND come from the germline V gene (reference sequence). The CDR3 length is 15 residues. TCRdb independently ran MiXCR on the RT-PCR reads; one entry per CDR3 protein. This sample yields 450,000 to 600,000 distinct CDR3 sequences, of which about 8% are seen a single time; over 10% belongs to the top ten. The data belong to a study of response to subunit inactivated influenza vaccine. General study results and limits: Authors suggested that a seasonal influenza vaccination recruits few new T cells each time.

The sequences come from PBMCs from blood, collected about 24 months after vaccination. The TCR was taken from a man in his fifties or sixties who received an inactivated influenza vaccine. The chain has TRBV19 and TRBJ2-1; D tentatively fits TRBD1 or TRBD2 (5 bases each). This chain's CDR3 is CASSIGGGYNNEQFF. The CDR3 DNA sequence: TGTGCCAGTAGTATCGGTGGGGGTTACAACAATGAGCAGTTCTTC.